This record covers a single TCR beta chain. With 1 base removed from V and 4 bases from J, the gap between germline ends came to 11 bases. Germline V gene data show CDR1 as SGHNT and CDR2 as YYREEE (reference sequence). The CDR3 sequence is 14 residues long. The sample belongs to a study of blood T cell repertoires in COVID-19. Assay used: immunoSEQ multiplex PCR; TCRdb lists only in-frame clones, some missing. The repertoire holds hundreds of thousands of clones, with 86% as singletons. This chain uses TRBV5-4 with TRBJ1-2, with a tentative D call TRBD1 (6 bases). The sequence came from a woman aged 55-69 years with COVID-19, enrolled during active disease. The source material was peripheral blood. The CDR3 spells CASSLSGGGYGYTF. In DNA form, the CDR3 reads TGTGCCAGCAGCTTGAGCGGGGGCGGCTATGGCTACACCTTC.